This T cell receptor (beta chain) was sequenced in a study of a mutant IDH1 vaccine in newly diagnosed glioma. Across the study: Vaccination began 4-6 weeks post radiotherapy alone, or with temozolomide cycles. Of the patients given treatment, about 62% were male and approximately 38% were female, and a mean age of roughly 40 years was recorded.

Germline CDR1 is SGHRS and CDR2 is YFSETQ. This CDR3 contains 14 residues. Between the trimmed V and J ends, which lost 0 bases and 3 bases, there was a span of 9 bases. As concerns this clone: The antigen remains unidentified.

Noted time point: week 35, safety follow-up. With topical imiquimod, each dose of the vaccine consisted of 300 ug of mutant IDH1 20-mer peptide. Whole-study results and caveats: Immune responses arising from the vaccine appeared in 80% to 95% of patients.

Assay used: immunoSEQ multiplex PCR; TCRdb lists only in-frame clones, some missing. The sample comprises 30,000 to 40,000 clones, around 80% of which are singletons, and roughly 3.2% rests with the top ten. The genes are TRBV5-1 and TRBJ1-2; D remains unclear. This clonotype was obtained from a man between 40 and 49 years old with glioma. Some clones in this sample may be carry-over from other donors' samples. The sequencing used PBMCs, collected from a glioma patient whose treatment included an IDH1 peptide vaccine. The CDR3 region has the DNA TGCGCCAGCAGCTTGGAAGGCAGCTACTATGGCTACACCTTC. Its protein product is CASSLEGSYYGYTF.